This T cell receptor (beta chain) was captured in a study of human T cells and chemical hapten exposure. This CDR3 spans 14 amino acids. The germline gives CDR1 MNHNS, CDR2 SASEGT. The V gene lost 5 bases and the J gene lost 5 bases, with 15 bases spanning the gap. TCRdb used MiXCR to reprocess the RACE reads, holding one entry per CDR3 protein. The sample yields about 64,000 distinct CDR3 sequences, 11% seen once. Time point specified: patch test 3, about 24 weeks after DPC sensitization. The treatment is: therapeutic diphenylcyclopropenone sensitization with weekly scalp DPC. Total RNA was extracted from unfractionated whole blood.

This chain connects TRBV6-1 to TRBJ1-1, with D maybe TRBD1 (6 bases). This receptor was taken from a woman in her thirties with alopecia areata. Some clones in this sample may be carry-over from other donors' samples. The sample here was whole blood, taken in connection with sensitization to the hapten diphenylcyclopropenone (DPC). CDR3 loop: CASSLQGLGTEAFF. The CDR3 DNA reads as TGTGCCAGCAGTTTACAGGGTCTGGGGACTGAAGCTTTCTTT.